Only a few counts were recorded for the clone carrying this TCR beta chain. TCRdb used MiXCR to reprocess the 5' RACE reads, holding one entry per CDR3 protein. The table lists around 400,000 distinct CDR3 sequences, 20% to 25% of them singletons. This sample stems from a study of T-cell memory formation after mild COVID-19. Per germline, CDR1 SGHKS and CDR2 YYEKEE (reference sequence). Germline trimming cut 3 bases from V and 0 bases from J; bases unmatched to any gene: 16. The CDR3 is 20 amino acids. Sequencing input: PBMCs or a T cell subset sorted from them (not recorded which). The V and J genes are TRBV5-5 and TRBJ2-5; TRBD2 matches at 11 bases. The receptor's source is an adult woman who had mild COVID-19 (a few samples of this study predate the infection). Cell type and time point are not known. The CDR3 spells CASSSRGGLAAPQYQETQYF. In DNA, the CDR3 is TGTGCCAGCAGCTCGCGAGGGGGACTAGCGGCCCCACAGTACCAAGAGACCCAGTACTTC.